This T cell receptor (beta chain) was sequenced for a study of OX40 agonist ivuxolimab in advanced cancers. For the study at large: Ivuxolimab, an antibody acting as an agonist of OX40 (CD134), was used to treat patients. The dose-escalation cohort had hepatocellular carcinoma, melanoma, renal cell or head and neck cancer. Study outcomes and limitations: Doses of 0.1 to 3.0 mg/kg were accompanied by clonal expansion of CD4+ and CD8+ blood T cells by week 6.

Trimming at V came to 3 bases and at J to 7 bases, leaving 8 bases not matched to a gene. The CDR3 consists of 15 residues. CDR1 and CDR2 (germline): LNHDA, SQIVND (reference sequence). Repertoires were generated with immunoSEQ multiplex PCR, while TCRdb's copy carries only in-frame clones and drops some. Here the sample spans around 50,000 clones, around 89% being singletons. On this clone itself: The target antigen is unknown.

The sequenced sample was CD4+ or CD8+ T cells sorted from blood, obtained in a trial of the OX40 agonist ivuxolimab. This clonotype originated in an adult with an advanced solid tumor such as melanoma, head and neck, liver or kidney cancer. This rearrangement joins TRBV19 to TRBJ1-5, with 8 bases matching TRBD1. CDR3 residues: CASSIPGGAGQPQHF. The CDR3 DNA reads TGTGCCAGTAGTATCCCAGGGGGCGCCGGGCAGCCCCAGCATTTT.